These T cell receptor beta chains were read from a single sample in a study of early T cells in non-severe SARS-CoV-2 infection. TCRdb passed the 5' RACE reads through MiXCR, listing each CDR3 protein once. The data contain just under 65,000 distinct CDR3 sequences, 8% to 9% of them singletons. Here the sequenced sample was whole blood, taken at baseline. The source is an adult who was a healthcare worker with PCR-confirmed SARS-CoV-2 infection or an uninfected control (not recorded which). The CDR3 runs from the conserved cysteine through the conserved F or W. D genes are given only for firm matches. Rows give clone size only sometimes, using once, few, many, or a class for an expanded clone.

CDR3 protein: CASSPAGANTEAFF
CDR3 DNA: TGTGCCAGCAGCCCAGCGGGGGCGAACACTGAAGCTTTCTTT
D gene: .
V gene: TRBV13
clone size: many
J gene: TRBJ1-1

CDR3 protein: CASSDINEQFF
CDR3 DNA: TGTGCCAGCAGTGATATCAATGAGCAGTTCTTC
D gene: .
V gene: TRBV6-1
clone size: few
J gene: TRBJ2-1

CDR3 protein: CASSLTGRGNTIYF
CDR3 DNA: TGTGCCAGCAGTTTGACAGGGAGAGGAAACACCATATATTTT
D gene: TRBD1
V gene: TRBV12-3/TRBV12-4
clone size: few
J gene: TRBJ1-3

CDR3 protein: CASSPYTTGAAQPQHF
CDR3 DNA: TGTGCCAGCAGCCCCTATACGACAGGGGCTGCTCAGCCCCAGCATTTT
D gene: TRBD1
V gene: TRBV5-5
clone size: few
J gene: TRBJ1-5

CDR3 protein: CASSLGLGRINF
CDR3 DNA: TGTGCCAGCAGCTTAGGCCTGGGACGGATCAATTTT
D gene: .
V gene: TRBV7-2
clone size: few
J gene: TRBJ1-5

CDR3 protein: CATSRPGQGTYEQYF
CDR3 DNA: TGTGCCACCAGCAGACCGGGACAGGGGACCTACGAGCAGTACTTC
D gene: TRBD1
V gene: TRBV15
clone size: few
J gene: TRBJ2-7

CDR3 protein: CASSPVAGHEQYF
CDR3 DNA: TGCGCCAGCAGCCCCGTGGCAGGCCACGAGCAGTACTTC
D gene: .
V gene: TRBV4-1
clone size: few
J gene: TRBJ2-7

CDR3 protein: CASSLGDRYSPLHF
CDR3 DNA: TGTGCCAGCAGTTTGGGGGACAGATATTCACCCCTCCACTTT
D gene: TRBD1
V gene: TRBV12-3/TRBV12-4
clone size: .
J gene: TRBJ1-6

CDR3 protein: CAISVGSQETQYF
CDR3 DNA: TGTGCCATCAGTGTCGGGAGCCAAGAGACCCAGTACTTC
D gene: .
V gene: TRBV10-3
clone size: many
J gene: TRBJ2-5

CDR3 protein: CASSQGTSLPDNEQFF
CDR3 DNA: TGTGCCAGCAGCCAAGGGACTAGCTTACCCGACAATGAGCAGTTCTTC
D gene: TRBD2
V gene: TRBV14
clone size: many
J gene: TRBJ2-1

CDR3 protein: CASSLMVSYEQYF
CDR3 DNA: TGTGCCAGCAGTTTAATGGTGTCCTACGAGCAGTACTTC
D gene: .
V gene: TRBV27
clone size: .
J gene: TRBJ2-7

CDR3 protein: CASSPTGIGETQYF
CDR3 DNA: TGTGCCAGCAGCCCGACAGGGATTGGAGAGACCCAGTACTTC
D gene: TRBD1
V gene: TRBV12-3/TRBV12-4
clone size: many
J gene: TRBJ2-5

CDR3 protein: CSARLAGAPREQYF
CDR3 DNA: TGCAGTGCTAGACTAGCGGGCGCACCGCGGGAGCAGTACTTC
D gene: TRBD2
V gene: TRBV20-1
clone size: many
J gene: TRBJ2-7

CDR3 protein: CASSLAGPTDTQYF
CDR3 DNA: TGTGCCAGCAGCTTAGCGGGCCCCACAGATACGCAGTATTTT
D gene: .
V gene: TRBV5-6
clone size: many
J gene: TRBJ2-3

CDR3 protein: CASKQGGTTGELFF
CDR3 DNA: TGTGCCAGCAAACAGGGGGGTACCACCGGGGAGCTGTTTTTT
D gene: TRBD1
V gene: TRBV12-3/TRBV12-4
clone size: many
J gene: TRBJ2-2

CDR3 protein: CASSRQGAWETQYF
CDR3 DNA: TGTGCCAGTAGTAGACAGGGGGCTTGGGAGACCCAGTACTTC
D gene: TRBD1
V gene: TRBV19
clone size: .
J gene: TRBJ2-5

CDR3 protein: CASSYHTGENYGYTF
CDR3 DNA: TGTGCCAGCAGTTACCACACAGGGGAAAACTATGGCTACACCTTC
D gene: TRBD1
V gene: TRBV6-5
clone size: many
J gene: TRBJ1-2